The T cell receptor (beta chain) under discussion was sequenced for a study of blood T cell repertoires in COVID-19 (TCRdb year 2020). Regarding the research as a whole: Collaborator samples came from the United States, Italy and Spain and covered acute and convalescent phases of COVID-19. The repertoires were released in a freely available public database intended as a resource for research on the immune response to SARS-CoV-2. Samples came from the ongoing ImmuneRACE study (first 160 participants) plus 1,254 subjects from 6 global collaborators. The dataset comprised deeply sampled blood TCRbeta repertoires from subjects exposed to, actively infected with, or recovered from COVID-19. The prospective study material was composed of cDNA or gDNA derived from T cells, B-cell-depleted T cells, or PBMCs. Nearly every sample came with metadata listing a de-identified subject ID, COVID-19 status, age in years and sex. Where available, HLA class I and class II types were obtained from metadata supplied by the sample provider rather than from assay-based typing.

With regard to this clone: Its antigen target is currently unknown. No much larger clone exists at a distance of one base, and base qualities are not known.

From cysteine to phenylalanine, the CDR3 is 19 amino acids long. The CDR3 DNA has 57 bases and is translated from base 1. A distance of 26 bases separates the germline ends of V and J, which lose 0 bases and 6 bases respectively. Reading the germline V gene (reference sequence) gives CDR1 SEHNR and CDR2 FQNEAQ. The immunoSEQ Assay, a bias-controlled multiplex PCR, was used to amplify TCRbeta CDR3 regions from genomic DNA. The study's own analysis went as follows. Nucleated cell counts per sample were estimated from amplification of reference gene primers within the assay. To quantify the absolute abundance of each unique TCRbeta CDR3 rearrangement, sequence reads were collapsed and filtered. For each sample, productive Simpson clonality was calculated by taking the square root of Simpson's diversity index across productive rearrangements. The table was pulled from immuneACCESS by TCRdb, which kept in-frame rearrangements only. Such tables lose some clones; where checked, under half of the loss comes from unresolved V genes, and the rest has no known cause. V and J calls plus clone size are reproduced from that table; the DNA served to infer D and trimming. The sample contains around 400,000 clones, roughly four fifths of them found a single time. The ten biggest clones cover approximately 5% of the sample.

On the study overall, not on this receptor specifically: How much clinical and demographic metadata was included differed by source and by participant, and the metadata was provided uncurated.

Participants in the prospective study were aged about 18 to 89 years, lived in 20 to 30 United States geographic areas, and enrolled through a virtual design. To assign participants to cohorts, the prospective study relied on clinical history that participants themselves reported in a screening survey and a study questionnaire. For ImmuneRACE Cohort 3, a participant was defined as recovered based on two consecutive negative NP/OP PCR tests, clearance by a healthcare professional, or resolution of symptoms. Each participant in the prospective study had whole blood, serum and a nasopharyngeal or oropharyngeal swab collected by mobile phlebotomists. Participants in the prospective study had the option to provide additional blood draws and questionnaires over a roughly 2-month period. Before DNA extraction, blood samples from the prospective study were shipped at room temperature or frozen.

The origin of this receptor is a woman between 50 and 59 years old who had recovered from COVID-19. The V and J genes are TRBV7-9 and TRBJ1-2; the D gene remains uncertain. Sequencing was done on a sample of PBMCs or T cells enriched from blood (not recorded which). The DNA sequence is as follows: TGTGCCAGCAGCTTAGCCCTGGGTGGAGGAAACGCGGTAAATAATGGCTACACCTTC. Translated, it reads CASSLALGGGNAVNNGYTF.